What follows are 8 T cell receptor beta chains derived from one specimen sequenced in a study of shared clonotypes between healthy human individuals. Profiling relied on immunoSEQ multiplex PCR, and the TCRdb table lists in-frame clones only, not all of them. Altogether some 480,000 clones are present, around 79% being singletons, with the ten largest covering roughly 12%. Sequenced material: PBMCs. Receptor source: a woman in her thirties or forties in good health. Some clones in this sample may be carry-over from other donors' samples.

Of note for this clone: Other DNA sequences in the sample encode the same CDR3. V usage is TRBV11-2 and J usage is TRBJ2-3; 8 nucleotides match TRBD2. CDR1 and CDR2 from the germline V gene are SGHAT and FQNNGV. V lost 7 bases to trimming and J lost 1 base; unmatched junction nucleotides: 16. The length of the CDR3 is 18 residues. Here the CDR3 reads CASTRWRLAGPGTDTQYF. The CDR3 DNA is TGTGCCAGCACCCGTTGGAGGTTAGCGGGACCAGGCACAGATACGCAGTATTTT.

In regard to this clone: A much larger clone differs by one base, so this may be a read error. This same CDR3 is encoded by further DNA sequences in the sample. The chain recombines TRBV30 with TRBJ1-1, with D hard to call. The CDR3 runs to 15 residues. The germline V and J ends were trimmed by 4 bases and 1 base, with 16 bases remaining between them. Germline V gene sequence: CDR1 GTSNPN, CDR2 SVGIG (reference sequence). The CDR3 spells CAWTPKEGRNTEAFF. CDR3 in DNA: TGTGCCTGGACCCCGAAGGAGGGTAGGAACACTGAAGCTTTCTTT.

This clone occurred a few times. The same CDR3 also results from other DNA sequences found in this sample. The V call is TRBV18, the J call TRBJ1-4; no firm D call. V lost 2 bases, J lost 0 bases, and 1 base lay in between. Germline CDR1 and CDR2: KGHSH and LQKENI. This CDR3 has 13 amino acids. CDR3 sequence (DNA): TGTGCCAGCTCACCAGCAACTAATGAAAAACTGTTTTTT. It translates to CASSPATNEKLFF.

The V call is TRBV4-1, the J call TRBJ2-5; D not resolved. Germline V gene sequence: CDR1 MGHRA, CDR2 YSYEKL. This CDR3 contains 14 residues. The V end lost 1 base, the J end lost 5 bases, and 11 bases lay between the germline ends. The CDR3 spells CASSQVNARETQYF. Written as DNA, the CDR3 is TGCGCCAGCAGCCAAGTAAACGCTCGCGAGACCCAGTACTTC.

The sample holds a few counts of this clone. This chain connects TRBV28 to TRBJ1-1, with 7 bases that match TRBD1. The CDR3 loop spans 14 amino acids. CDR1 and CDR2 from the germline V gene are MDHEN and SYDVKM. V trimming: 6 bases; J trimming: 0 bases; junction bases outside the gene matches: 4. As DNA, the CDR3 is TGTGCCAGCAGGCTTACAGGGGTGAACACTGAAGCTTTCTTT. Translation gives CASRLTGVNTEAFF.

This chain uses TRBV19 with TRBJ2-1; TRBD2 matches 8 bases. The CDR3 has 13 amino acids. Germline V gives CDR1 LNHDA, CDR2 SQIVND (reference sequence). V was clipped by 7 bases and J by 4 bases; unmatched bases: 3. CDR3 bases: TGTGCCAGTACCGGGAGGGAGTACAATGAGCAGTTCTTC. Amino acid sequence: CASTGREYNEQFF. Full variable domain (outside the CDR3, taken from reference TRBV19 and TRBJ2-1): DGGITQSPKYLFRKEGQNVTLSCEQNLNHDAMYWYRQDPGQGLRLIYYSQIVNDFQKGDIAEGYSVSREKKESFPLTVTSAQKNPTAFYLCASTGREYNEQFFGPGTRLTVL.

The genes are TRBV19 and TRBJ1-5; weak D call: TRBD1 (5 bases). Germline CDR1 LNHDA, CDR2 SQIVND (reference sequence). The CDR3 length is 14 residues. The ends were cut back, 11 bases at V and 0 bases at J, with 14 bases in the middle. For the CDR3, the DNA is TGTGCCGGCTCGCAGGGTTATAGCAATCAGCCCCAGCATTTT. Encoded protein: CAGSQGYSNQPQHF. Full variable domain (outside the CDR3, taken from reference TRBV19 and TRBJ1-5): DGGITQSPKYLFRKEGQNVTLSCEQNLNHDAMYWYRQDPGQGLRLIYYSQIVNDFQKGDIAEGYSVSREKKESFPLTVTSAQKNPTAFYLCAGSQGYSNQPQHFGDGTRLSIL.

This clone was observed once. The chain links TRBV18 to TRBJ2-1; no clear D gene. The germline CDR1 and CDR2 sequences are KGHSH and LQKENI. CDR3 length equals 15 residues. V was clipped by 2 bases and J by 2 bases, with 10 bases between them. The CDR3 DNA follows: TGTGCCAGCTCACCAGGAACCAGGACCTACAATGAGCAGTTCTTC. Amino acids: CASSPGTRTYNEQFF.